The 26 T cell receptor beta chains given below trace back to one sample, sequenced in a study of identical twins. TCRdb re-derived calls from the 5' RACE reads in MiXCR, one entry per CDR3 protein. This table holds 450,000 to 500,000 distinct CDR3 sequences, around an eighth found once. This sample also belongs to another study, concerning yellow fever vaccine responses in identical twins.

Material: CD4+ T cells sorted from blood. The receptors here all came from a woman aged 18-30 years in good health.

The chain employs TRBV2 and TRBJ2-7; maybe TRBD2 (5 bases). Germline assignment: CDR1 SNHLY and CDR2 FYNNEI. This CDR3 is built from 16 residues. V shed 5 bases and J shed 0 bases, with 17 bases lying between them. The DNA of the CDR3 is TGTGCCAGCAGTTTCCCCATAGAGGGCTACTCCTACGAGCAGTACTTC. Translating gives CASSFPIEGYSYEQYF.

CDR3 protein: CATSGGLYNSPLHF. CDR3 DNA sequence: TGTGCCACCTCCGGCGGACTCTATAATTCACCCCTCCACTTT. The V and J genes are TRBV6-1 and TRBJ1-6; D remains ambiguous. V was pared by 10 bases and J by 3 bases, with 13 bases between. The CDR3 runs 14 residues. CDR1 is MNHNS and CDR2 is SASEGT in the germline V gene.

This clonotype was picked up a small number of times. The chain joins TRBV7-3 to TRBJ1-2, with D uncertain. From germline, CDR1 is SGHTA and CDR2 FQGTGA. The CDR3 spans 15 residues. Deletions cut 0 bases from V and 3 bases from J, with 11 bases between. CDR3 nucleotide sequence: TGTGCCAGCAGCTTAACGGGCAGCGGCGACTATGGCTACACCTTC. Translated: CASSLTGSGDYGYTF.

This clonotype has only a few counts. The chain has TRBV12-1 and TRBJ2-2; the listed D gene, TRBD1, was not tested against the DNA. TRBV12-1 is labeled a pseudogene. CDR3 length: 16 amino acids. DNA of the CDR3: TGTGCCAGCAGCTTTGGTCGGGACAGGGTGACCGGGGAGCTGTTTTTT. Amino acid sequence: CASSFGRDRVTGELFF.

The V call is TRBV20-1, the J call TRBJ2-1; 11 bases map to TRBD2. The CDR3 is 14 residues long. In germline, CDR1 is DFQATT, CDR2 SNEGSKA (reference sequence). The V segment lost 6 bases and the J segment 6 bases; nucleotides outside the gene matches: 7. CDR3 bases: TGCAGTGCAATTCTAGCGGGAGGTGCCAATGAGCAGTTCTTC. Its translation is CSAILAGGANEQFF.

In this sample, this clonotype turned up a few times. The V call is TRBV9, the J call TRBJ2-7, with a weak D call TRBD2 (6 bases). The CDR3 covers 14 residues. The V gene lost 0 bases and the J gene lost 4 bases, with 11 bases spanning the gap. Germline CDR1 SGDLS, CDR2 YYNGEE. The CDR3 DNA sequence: TGTGCCAGCAGCGTAGAGAGTCGGGGGTACGAGCAGTACTTC. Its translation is CASSVESRGYEQYF.

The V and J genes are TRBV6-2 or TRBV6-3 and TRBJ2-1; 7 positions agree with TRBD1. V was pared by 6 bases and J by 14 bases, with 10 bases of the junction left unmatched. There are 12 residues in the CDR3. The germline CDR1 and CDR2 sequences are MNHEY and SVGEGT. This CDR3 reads CASRPSTGTEFF. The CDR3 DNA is TGTGCCAGCAGGCCATCGACAGGGACAGAGTTCTTC.

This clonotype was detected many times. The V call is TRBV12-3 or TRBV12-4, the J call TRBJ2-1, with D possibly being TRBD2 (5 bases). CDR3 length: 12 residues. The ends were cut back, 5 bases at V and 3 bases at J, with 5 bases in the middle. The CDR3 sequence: CASSRDYNEQFF. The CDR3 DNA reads TGTGCCAGCAGTCGGGACTACAATGAGCAGTTCTTC.

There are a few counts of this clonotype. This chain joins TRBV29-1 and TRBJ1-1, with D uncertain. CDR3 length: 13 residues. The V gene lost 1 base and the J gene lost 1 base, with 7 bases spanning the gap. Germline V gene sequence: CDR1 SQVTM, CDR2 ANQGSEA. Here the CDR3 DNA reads TGCAGCGTTGAAGGGACGGAGAACACTGAAGCTTTCTTT. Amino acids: CSVEGTENTEAFF.

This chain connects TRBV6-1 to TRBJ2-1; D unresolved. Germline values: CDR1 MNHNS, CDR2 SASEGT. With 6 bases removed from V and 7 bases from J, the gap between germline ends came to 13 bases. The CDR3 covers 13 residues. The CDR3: CASRTPVGNEQFF. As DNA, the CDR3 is TGTGCCAGCAGAACCCCTGTCGGGAATGAGCAGTTCTTC.

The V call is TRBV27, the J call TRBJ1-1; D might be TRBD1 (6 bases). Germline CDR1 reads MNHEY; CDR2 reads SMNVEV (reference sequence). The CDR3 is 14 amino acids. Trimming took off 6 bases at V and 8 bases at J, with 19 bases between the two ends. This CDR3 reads CASREYRDLREAFF. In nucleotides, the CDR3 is TGTGCCAGCAGAGAGTACAGGGACCTGAGAGAAGCTTTCTTT.

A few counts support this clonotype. The CDR3 here is CASSFGQRLAEGYEQYF. CDR3 DNA: TGTGCCAGCAGTTTTGGGCAAAGACTAGCGGAGGGTTACGAGCAGTACTTC. The V gene is TRBV12-3 or TRBV12-4, the J gene TRBJ2-7; 9 bases line up with TRBD2. CDR3 length equals 17 residues. Trimming cost V 3 bases and J 4 bases; bases outside gene matches: 13.

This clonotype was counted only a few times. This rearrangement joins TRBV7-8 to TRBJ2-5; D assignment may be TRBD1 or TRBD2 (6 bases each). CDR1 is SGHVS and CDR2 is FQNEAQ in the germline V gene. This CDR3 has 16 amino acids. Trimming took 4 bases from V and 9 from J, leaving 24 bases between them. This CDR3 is CASSSKGSTGRWAQYF. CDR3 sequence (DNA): TGTGCCAGCAGCTCTAAGGGGAGTACAGGGAGGTGGGCCCAGTACTTC.

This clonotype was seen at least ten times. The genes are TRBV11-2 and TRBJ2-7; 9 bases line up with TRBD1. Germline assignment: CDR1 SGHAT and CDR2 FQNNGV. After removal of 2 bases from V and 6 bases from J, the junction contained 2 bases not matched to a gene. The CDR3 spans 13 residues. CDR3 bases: TGTGCCAGCAGCTTATCGGGACAGGGCGAGCAGTACTTC. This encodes CASSLSGQGEQYF. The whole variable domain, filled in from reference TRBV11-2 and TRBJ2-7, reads EAGVAQSPRYKIIEKRQSVAFWCNPISGHATLYWYQQILGQGPKLLIQFQNNGVVDDSQLPKDRFSAERLKGVDSTLKIQPAKLEDSAVYLCASSLSGQGEQYFGPGTRLTVT.

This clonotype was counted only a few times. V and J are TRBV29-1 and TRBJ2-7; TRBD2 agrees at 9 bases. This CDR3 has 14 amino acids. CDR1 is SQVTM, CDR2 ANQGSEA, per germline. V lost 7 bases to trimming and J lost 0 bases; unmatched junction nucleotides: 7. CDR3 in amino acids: CSATRSGSSYEQYF. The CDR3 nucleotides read TGCAGCGCCACCCGTAGCGGGAGCTCCTACGAGCAGTACTTC.

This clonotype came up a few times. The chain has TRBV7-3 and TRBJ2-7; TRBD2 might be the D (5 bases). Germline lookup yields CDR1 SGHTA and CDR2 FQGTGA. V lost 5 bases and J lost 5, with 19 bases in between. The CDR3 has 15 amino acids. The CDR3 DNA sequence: TGTGCCAGCAGCCGCGCAAGAGGAGGCGTCCACGAGCAGTACTTC. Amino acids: CASSRARGGVHEQYF.

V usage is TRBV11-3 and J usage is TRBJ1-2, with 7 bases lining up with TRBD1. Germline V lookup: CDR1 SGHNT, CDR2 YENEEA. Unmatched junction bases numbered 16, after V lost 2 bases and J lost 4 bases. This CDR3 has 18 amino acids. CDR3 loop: CASSLFGGGTVLAYGYTF. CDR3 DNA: TGTGCCAGCAGCTTATTCGGTGGGGGGACAGTCTTGGCCTATGGCTACACCTTC. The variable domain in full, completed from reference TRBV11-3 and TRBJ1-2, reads EAGVVQSPRYKIIEKKQPVAFWCNPISGHNTLYWYLQNLGQGPELLIRYENEEAVDDSQLPKDRFSAERLKGVDSTLKIQPAELGDSAVYLCASSLFGGGTVLAYGYTFGSGTRLTVV.

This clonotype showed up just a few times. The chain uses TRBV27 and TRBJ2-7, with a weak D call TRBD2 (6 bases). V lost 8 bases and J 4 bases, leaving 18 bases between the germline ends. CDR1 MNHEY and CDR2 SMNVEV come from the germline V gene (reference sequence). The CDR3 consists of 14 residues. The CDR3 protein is CASGRGGLLYEQYF. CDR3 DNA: TGTGCCAGCGGGCGGGGCGGCTTATTATACGAGCAGTACTTC.

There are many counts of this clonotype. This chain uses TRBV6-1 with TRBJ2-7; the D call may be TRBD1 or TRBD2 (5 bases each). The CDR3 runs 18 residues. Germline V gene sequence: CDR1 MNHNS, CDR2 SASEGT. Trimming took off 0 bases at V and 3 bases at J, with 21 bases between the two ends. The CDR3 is CASSEARVPGQDHYEQYF. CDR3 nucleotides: TGTGCCAGCAGTGAAGCGCGCGTCCCGGGGCAGGACCACTACGAGCAGTACTTC.

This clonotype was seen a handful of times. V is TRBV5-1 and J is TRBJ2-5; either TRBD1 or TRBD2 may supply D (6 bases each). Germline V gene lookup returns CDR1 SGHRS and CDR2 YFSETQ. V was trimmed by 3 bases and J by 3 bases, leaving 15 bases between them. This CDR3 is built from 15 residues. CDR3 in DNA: TGCGCCAGCAGCTGGAGGGGGGCAGGGGAAGAGACCCAGTACTTC. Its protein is CASSWRGAGEETQYF.

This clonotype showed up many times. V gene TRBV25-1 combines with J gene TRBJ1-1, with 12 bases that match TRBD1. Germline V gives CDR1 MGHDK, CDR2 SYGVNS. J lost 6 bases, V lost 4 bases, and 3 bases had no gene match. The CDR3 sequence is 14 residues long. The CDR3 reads CASSGDRGRAEAFF. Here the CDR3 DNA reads TGTGCCAGCAGTGGGGACAGGGGGCGGGCTGAAGCTTTCTTT. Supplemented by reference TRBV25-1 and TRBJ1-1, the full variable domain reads EADIYQTPRYLVIGTGKKITLECSQTMGHDKMYWYQQDPGMELHLIHYSYGVNSTEKGDLSSESTVSRIRTEHFPLTLESARPSHTSQYLCASSGDRGRAEAFFGQGTRLTVV.

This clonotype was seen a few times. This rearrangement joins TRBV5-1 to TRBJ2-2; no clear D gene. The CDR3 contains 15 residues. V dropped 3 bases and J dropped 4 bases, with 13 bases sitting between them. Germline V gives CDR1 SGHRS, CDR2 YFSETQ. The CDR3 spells CASSSQLVVTGELFF. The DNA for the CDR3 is TGCGCCAGCAGCTCCCAGCTAGTTGTCACCGGGGAGCTGTTTTTT.

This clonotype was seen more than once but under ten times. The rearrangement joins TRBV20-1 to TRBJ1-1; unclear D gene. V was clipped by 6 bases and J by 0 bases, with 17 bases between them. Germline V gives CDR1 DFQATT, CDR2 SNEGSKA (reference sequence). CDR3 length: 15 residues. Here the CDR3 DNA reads TGCAGTGCGATAGAGCTTCGGGGAATGAACACTGAAGCTTTCTTT. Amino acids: CSAIELRGMNTEAFF.

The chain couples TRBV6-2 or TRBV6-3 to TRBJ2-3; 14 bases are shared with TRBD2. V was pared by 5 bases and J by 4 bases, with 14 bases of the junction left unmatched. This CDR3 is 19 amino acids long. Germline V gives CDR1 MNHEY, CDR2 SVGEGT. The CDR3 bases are TGTGCCAGCAGTCTACGTGGACTAGCGGGAGGCGACAGGGCAGATACGCAGTATTTT. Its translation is CASSLRGLAGGDRADTQYF.

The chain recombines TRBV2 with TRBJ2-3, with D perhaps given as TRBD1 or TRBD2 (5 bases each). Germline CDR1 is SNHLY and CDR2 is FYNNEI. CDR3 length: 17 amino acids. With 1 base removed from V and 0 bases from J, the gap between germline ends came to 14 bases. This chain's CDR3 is CASSEVPGQASTDTQYF. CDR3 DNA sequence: TGTGCCAGCAGTGAAGTCCCGGGGCAAGCTAGCACAGATACGCAGTATTTT. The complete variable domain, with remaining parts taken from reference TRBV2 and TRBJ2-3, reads EPEVTQTPSHQVTQMGQEVILRCVPISNHLYFYWYRQILGQKVEFLVSFYNNEISEKSEIFDDQFSVERPDGSNFTLKIRSTKLEDSAMYFCASSEVPGQASTDTQYFGPGTRLTVL.

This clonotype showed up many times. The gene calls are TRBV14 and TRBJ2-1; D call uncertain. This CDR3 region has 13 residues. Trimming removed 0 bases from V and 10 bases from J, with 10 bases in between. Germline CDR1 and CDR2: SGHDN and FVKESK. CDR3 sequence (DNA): TGTGCCAGCAGCCAAGATCTGGGTACGGAGCAGTTCTTC. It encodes CASSQDLGTEQFF.